Listed below are T cell receptor beta chains from one sample, sequenced in a study of glioma-infiltrating T cells after dendritic cell vaccination. Profiling relied on immunoSEQ multiplex PCR, and the TCRdb table lists in-frame clones only, not all of them. Among about 24,000 clones listed, roughly nine tenths were seen once. Specimen: blood, collected after dendritic cell vaccination. The receptors shown here come from a human donor with glioblastoma. Each CDR3 is given with its conserved first and last residue. Fields, in order: J gene, clone size, V gene, D gene, CDR3 protein, CDR3 DNA. The D gene is left open where the match is weak. Where a row states a size, it is once, few, many or the class of an expanded clone; other rows omit it.

TRBJ1-2 - TRBV7-9 - CASSLVLRANYGYTF TGTGCCAGCAGCTTAGTCCTTAGAGCTAACTATGGCTACACCTTC
TRBJ1-5 - TRBV4-1 - CASSQRLTVTQPQHF TGCGCCAGCAGCCAACGATTGACAGTGACTCAGCCCCAGCATTTT
TRBJ1-2 - TRBV18 - CASSPGQESYGYTF TGTGCCAGCTCACCAGGGCAGGAAAGCTATGGCTACACCTTC
TRBJ2-7 - TRBV27 - CASSPPVGDEYF TGTGCCAGCAGTCCCCCCGTAGGGGATGAGTACTTC
TRBJ2-6 - TRBV28 - CASSLRVSGANVLTF TGTGCCAGCAGTTTGAGGGTCTCTGGGGCCAACGTCCTGACTTTC
TRBJ2-1 once TRBV29-1 TRBD2 CSVEERAGGLDEQFF TGCAGCGTTGAAGAAAGAGCGGGGGGGTTGGATGAGCAGTTCTTC
TRBJ1-1 - TRBV5-4 - CASRPTTGNTEAFF TGTGCCAGCAGGCCTACGACAGGGAACACTGAAGCTTTCTTT
TRBJ2-1 - TRBV7-2 - CASSRERLSYNEQFF TGTGCCAGCAGCCGTGAGCGGCTCTCTTACAATGAGCAGTTCTTC
TRBJ2-5 - TRBV5-1 - CASSPQTGGETQYF TGCGCCAGCAGCCCCCAGACAGGAGGAGAGACCCAGTACTTC
TRBJ2-7 - TRBV7-9 - CASSLEGFYEQYF TGTGCCAGCAGCTTAGAGGGGTTCTACGAGCAGTACTTC
TRBJ2-7 - TRBV7-9 - CASSLEGGRSSSSYEQYF TGTGCCAGCAGCTTAGAAGGGGGTCGCTCCTCAAGCTCCTACGAGCAGTACTTC
TRBJ2-7 - TRBV4-1 - CASSLGSTGVAYEQYF TGCGCCAGCAGCCTTGGCTCGACGGGGGTAGCCTACGAGCAGTACTTC
TRBJ1-5 - TRBV7-2 - CASSQSNQPQHF TGTGCCAGCAGCCAGAGCAATCAGCCCCAGCATTTT
TRBJ2-7 - TRBV6-6 TRBD2 CASRSGGAFEQYF TGTGCCAGCAGAAGCGGGGGGGCGTTCGAGCAGTACTTC
TRBJ2-1 - TRBV11-3 TRBD1 CASSLGDRGRLSGNEQFF TGTGCCAGCAGCTTAGGGGACAGGGGGAGATTGAGCGGGAATGAGCAGTTCTTC
TRBJ2-3 - TRBV5-6 TRBD1 CASSSRARGMTDTQYF TGTGCCAGCAGCTCCAGGGCCAGGGGGATGACAGATACGCAGTATTTT
TRBJ1-5 - TRBV6-1 TRBD1 CASSGQDRGYYQPQHF TGTGCCAGCAGTGGACAAGACAGGGGTTACTATCAGCCCCAGCATTTT
TRBJ1-2 - TRBV18 TRBD1 CASSPRVRGQHDNYGYTF TGTGCCAGCTCACCACGCGTCCGGGGACAGCATGATAACTATGGCTACACCTTC
TRBJ2-5 - TRBV5-1 TRBD2 CASTLAGFQETQYF TGCGCCAGCACGCTAGCGGGCTTCCAAGAGACCCAGTACTTC
TRBJ2-7 - TRBV15 - CATSRTRTAIDEQYF TGTGCCACCAGCAGAACCCGGACAGCTATCGACGAGCAGTACTTC
TRBJ2-5 - TRBV5-1 TRBD2 CASSQGPGGHETQYF TGCGCCAGCAGCCAGGGACCGGGGGGGCACGAGACCCAGTACTTC
TRBJ2-2 - TRBV5-1 TRBD1 CASMTGDLTGELFF TGCGCCAGCATGACAGGGGACCTCACCGGGGAGCTGTTTTTT
TRBJ2-7 once TRBV19 - CASSTHYEQYF TGTGCCAGTAGTACCCATTACGAGCAGTACTTC
TRBJ2-3 - TRBV4-2 - CASSKGESGNTDTQYF TGTGCCAGCAGCAAAGGGGAATCGGGGAACACAGATACGCAGTATTTT
TRBJ2-7 - TRBV2 TRBD1 CASSGQGDSYEQYF TGTGCCAGCAGCGGACAGGGGGACTCCTACGAGCAGTACTTC
TRBJ1-3 once TRBV18 - CASSSTDSHSGNTIYF TGTGCCAGCTCGTCAACTGACAGCCACTCTGGAAACACCATATATTTT
TRBJ1-1 - TRBV7-9 - CASSSVFNTEAFF TGTGCCAGCAGTTCCGTATTTAACACTGAAGCTTTCTTT
TRBJ2-7 - TRBV6-5 - CASHPTGHTYEQYF TGTGCCAGCCACCCCACGGGACACACCTACGAGCAGTACTTC
TRBJ2-7 - TRBV19 TRBD2 CASSTTGTSGSYEQYF TGTGCCAGTAGTACAACCGGGACTAGCGGTTCCTACGAGCAGTACTTC
TRBJ2-3 - TRBV6-6 - CASSSQGRADTQYF TGTGCCAGCAGTTCCCAAGGTCGGGCAGATACGCAGTATTTT
TRBJ2-5 - TRBV7-9 TRBD2 CASSPGGGGLEETQYF TGTGCCAGCAGCCCCGGAGGGGGGGGACTAGAAGAGACCCAGTACTTC
TRBJ2-7 few TRBV11-2 - CASSPPLSTDGKGAYEQYF TGTGCCAGCAGCCCGCCCCTCTCAACTGACGGGAAGGGGGCCTACGAGCAGTACTTC
TRBJ2-5 - TRBV5-4 TRBD1 CASSARPGTGVPETQYF TGTGCCAGCAGCGCAAGGCCGGGGACAGGGGTTCCGGAGACCCAGTACTTC
TRBJ2-5 - TRBV5-1 TRBD2 CASSFQRGPGETQYF TGCGCCAGCAGCTTTCAGCGGGGGCCGGGAGAGACCCAGTACTTC
TRBJ1-5 - TRBV6-9 TRBD1 CASSAGTGNQPQHF TGTGCCAGCAGTGCCGGGACAGGGAATCAGCCCCAGCATTTT
TRBJ2-7 - TRBV6-6 - CASRDSGLPTHEQYF TGTGCCAGCAGGGACTCCGGACTCCCCACCCACGAGCAGTACTTC
TRBJ2-1 - TRBV2 TRBD1 CASSLYGVGRGSNEQFF TGTGCCAGCAGCCTCTACGGGGTGGGCAGGGGGTCTAATGAGCAGTTCTTC
TRBJ2-7 - TRBV7-8 TRBD2 CASSFGLAHYEQYF TGTGCCAGCAGCTTTGGACTAGCCCACTACGAGCAGTACTTC
TRBJ2-7 - TRBV27 TRBD1 CASSSGTGLYEQYF TGTGCCAGCAGTTCCGGGACAGGGCTCTACGAGCAGTACTTC
TRBJ1-5 - TRBV6-1 - CASSEQLSNQPQHF TGTGCCAGCAGTGAACAACTCAGCAATCAGCCCCAGCATTTT
TRBJ1-1 - TRBV5-4 - CASSRGTGTEAFF TGTGCCAGCAGCCGCGGAACGGGCACTGAAGCTTTCTTT
TRBJ2-1 - TRBV18 TRBD1 CASSPPLGTGSYNEQFF TGTGCCAGCTCACCACCGCTAGGGACAGGGTCCTACAATGAGCAGTTCTTC
TRBJ1-4 - TRBV30 TRBD1 CAWGRGVVEKLFF TGTGCCTGGGGCAGGGGGGTGGTGGAAAAACTGTTTTTT
TRBJ1-1 - TRBV7-8 - CASSLAQGSTEAFF TGTGCCAGCAGCTTGGCCCAGGGATCCACTGAAGCTTTCTTT
TRBJ2-4 - TRBV6-5 TRBD2 CASSAGDAKNIQYF TGTGCCAGTTCGGCGGGGGATGCCAAAAACATTCAGTACTTC
TRBJ1-2 - TRBV11-2 - CASSLAPPGVGGYTF TGTGCCAGCAGCTTAGCCCCCCCAGGGGTCGGTGGCTACACCTTC
TRBJ2-7 - TRBV7-9 TRBD1 CASSSKTGGDYEQYF TGTGCCAGCAGCTCTAAGACAGGGGGTGACTACGAGCAGTACTTC
TRBJ2-1 - TRBV7-2 - CASSNSRDYNEQFF TGTGCCAGCAGCAATTCCCGGGACTACAATGAGCAGTTCTTC
TRBJ2-7 once TRBV27 TRBD1 CASSLDRVGGEQYF TGTGCCAGCAGTCTGGACAGGGTAGGTGGGGAGCAGTACTTC